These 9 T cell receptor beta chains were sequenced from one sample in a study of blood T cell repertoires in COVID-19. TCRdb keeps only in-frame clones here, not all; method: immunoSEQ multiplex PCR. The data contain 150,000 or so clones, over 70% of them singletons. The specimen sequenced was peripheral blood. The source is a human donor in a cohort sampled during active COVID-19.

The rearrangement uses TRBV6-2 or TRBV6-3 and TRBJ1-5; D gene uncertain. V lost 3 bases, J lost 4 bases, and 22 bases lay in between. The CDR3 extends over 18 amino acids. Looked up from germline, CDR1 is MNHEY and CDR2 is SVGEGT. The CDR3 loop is CASSYGWLASGINQPQHF. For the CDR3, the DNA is TGTGCCAGCAGTTATGGTTGGCTTGCGTCAGGCATTAATCAGCCCCAGCATTTT.

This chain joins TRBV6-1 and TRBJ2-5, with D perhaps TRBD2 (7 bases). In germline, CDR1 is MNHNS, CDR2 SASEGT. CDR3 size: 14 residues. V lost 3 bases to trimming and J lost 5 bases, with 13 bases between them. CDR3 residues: CASSESGGRETQYF. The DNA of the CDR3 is TGTGCCAGCAGTGAGTCGGGGGGCCGTGAGACCCAGTACTTC.

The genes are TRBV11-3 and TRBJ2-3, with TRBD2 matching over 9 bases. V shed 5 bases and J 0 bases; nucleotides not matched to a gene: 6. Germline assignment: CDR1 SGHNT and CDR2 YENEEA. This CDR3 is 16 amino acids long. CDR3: CASSPRAGGSTDTQYF. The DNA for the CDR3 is TGTGCCAGCAGCCCTCGAGCGGGGGGAAGCACAGATACGCAGTATTTT. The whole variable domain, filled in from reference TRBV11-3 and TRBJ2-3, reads EAGVVQSPRYKIIEKKQPVAFWCNPISGHNTLYWYLQNLGQGPELLIRYENEEAVDDSQLPKDRFSAERLKGVDSTLKIQPAELGDSAVYLCASSPRAGGSTDTQYFGPGTRLTVL.

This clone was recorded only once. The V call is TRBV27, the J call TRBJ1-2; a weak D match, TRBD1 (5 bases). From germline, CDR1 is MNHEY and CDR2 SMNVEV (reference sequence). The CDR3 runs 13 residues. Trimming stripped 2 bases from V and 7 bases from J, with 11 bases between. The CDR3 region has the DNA TGTGCCAGCAGTTTAAGGGCAGGGTCTGGCTACACCTTC. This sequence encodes CASSLRAGSGYTF.

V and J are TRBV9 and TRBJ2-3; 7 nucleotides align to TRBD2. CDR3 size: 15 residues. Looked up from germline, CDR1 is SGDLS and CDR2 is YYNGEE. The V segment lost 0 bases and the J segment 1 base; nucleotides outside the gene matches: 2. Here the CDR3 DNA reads TGTGCCAGCAGCGTAGTTCTAGCGGGCACAGATACGCAGTATTTT. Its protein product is CASSVVLAGTDTQYF.

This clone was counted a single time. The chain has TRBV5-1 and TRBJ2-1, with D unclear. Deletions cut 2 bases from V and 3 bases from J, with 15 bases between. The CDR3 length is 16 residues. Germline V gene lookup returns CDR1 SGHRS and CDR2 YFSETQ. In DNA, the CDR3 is TGCGCCAGCAGCTTTCGCCCAGAACCAAGCTACAATGAGCAGTTCTTC. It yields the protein CASSFRPEPSYNEQFF.

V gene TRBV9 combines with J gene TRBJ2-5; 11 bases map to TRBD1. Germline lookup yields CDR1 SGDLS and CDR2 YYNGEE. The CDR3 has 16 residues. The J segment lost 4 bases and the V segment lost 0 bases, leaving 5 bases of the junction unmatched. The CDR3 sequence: CASSVVSGTGGETQYF. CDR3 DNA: TGTGCCAGCAGCGTAGTGAGCGGGACAGGGGGAGAGACCCAGTACTTC.

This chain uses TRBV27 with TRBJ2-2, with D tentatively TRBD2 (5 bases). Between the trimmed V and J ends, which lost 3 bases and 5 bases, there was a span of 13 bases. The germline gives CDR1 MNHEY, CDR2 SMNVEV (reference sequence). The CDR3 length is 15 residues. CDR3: CASSLYSPGTGELFF. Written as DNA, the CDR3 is TGTGCCAGCAGTTTGTACAGTCCGGGGACCGGGGAGCTGTTTTTT.

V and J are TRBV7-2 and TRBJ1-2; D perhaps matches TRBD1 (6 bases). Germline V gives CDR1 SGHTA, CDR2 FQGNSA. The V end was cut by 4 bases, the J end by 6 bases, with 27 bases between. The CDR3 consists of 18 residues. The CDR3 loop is CASSSPRGFRGPGNGYTF. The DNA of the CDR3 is TGTGCCAGCAGCTCCCCGAGGGGGTTTCGGGGCCCAGGGAATGGCTACACCTTC. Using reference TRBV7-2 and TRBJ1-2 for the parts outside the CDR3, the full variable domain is GAGVSQSPSNKVTEKGKDVELRCDPISGHTALYWYRQSLGQGLEFLIYFQGNSAPDKSGLPSDRFSAERTGGSVSTLTIQRTQQEDSAVYLCASSSPRGFRGPGNGYTFGSGTRLTVV.